The 26 T cell receptor beta chains reported below all come from one sample, sequenced in a study of blood T cell repertoires in COVID-19 (TCRdb year 2020). Libraries were prepared through the immunoSEQ multiplex PCR assay. TCRdb limited this immuneACCESS table to in-frame rearrangements with V and J called. A share of clones is missing; checked studies link under half to unresolved V genes, and the rest is unexplained. The sample data list approximately 150,000 clones, and 81% of these were observed just once. The ten biggest clones cover approximately 11% of the sample. The sample was peripheral blood. All receptors come from a man aged 55 to 69 with active or convalescent COVID-19.

This clone was observed a single time. This sequence joins TRBV19 and TRBJ1-2; a possible D gene is TRBD1 (6 bases). Trimming stripped 7 bases from V and 4 bases from J, with 19 bases between. Looked up from germline, CDR1 is LNHDA and CDR2 is SQIVND (reference sequence). The CDR3 spans 15 residues. The DNA of the CDR3 is TGTGCCAGTAATACCGGGACAAATCGGGGCTATGGCTACACCTTC. It translates to CASNTGTNRGYGYTF.

CDR3 residues: CASLTPQGSDTEAFF. The DNA for the CDR3 is TGTGCCAGCCTAACCCCCCAGGGGTCGGACACTGAAGCTTTCTTT. This chain connects TRBV28 to TRBJ1-1; weak D call: TRBD1 (6 bases). The CDR3 has 15 amino acids. V lost 8 bases and J lost 3, with 19 bases in between. Per germline, CDR1 MDHEN and CDR2 SYDVKM.

CDR3 amino acids: CASSPGPVWFGELFF. CDR3 in DNA: TGTGCCAGCAGCCCTGGGCCTGTATGGTTCGGGGAGCTGTTTTTT. This rearrangement joins TRBV11-2 to TRBJ2-2; D gene ambiguous. The CDR3 spans 15 residues. V was cut by 5 bases and J by 7 bases, with 17 bases left in between. The germline CDR1 and CDR2 sequences are SGHAT and FQNNGV.

V and J are TRBV6-4 and TRBJ2-2; 10 bases line up with TRBD2. Germline-derived CDR1 and CDR2 are MRHNA and SNTAGT. V dropped 6 bases and J dropped 3; count of bases not matched to a gene: 7. This CDR3 region has 16 residues. CDR3 DNA: TGTGCCAGCAGCCCTTCTAGCGGGAGATACACCGGGGAGCTGTTTTTT. It specifies CASSPSSGRYTGELFF.

This clone was recorded once. This chain uses TRBV6-5 with TRBJ1-2; 9 bases are a match to TRBD1. From germline, CDR1 is MNHEY and CDR2 SVGAGI. J gave up 3 bases and V 7 bases, and 6 bases lay outside the gene matches. The length of the CDR3 is 14 residues. Here the CDR3 reads CASNPGTGYYGYTF. Written as DNA, the CDR3 is TGTGCCAGCAACCCCGGGACAGGGTACTATGGCTACACCTTC.

CDR3 in amino acids: CASSFGRGEQYF. The CDR3 DNA reads as TGTGCCAGCAGCTTTGGTAGGGGCGAGCAGTACTTC. The V call is TRBV11-3, the J call TRBJ2-7; perhaps TRBD1 as D (5 bases). This CDR3 has 12 amino acids. With 3 bases removed from V and 6 bases from J, the gap between germline ends came to 9 bases. Germline V lookup: CDR1 SGHNT, CDR2 YENEEA.

This clone was picked up a small number of times. This chain joins TRBV20-1 and TRBJ2-3; the match to TRBD1 covers 7 bases. The ends lost 3 bases at V and 2 bases at J; junction bases unmatched: 8. The CDR3 totals 15 residues. Germline V gives CDR1 DFQATT, CDR2 SNEGSKA (reference sequence). CDR3 residues: CSASSGTAHTDTQYF. CDR3 bases: TGCAGTGCTAGTTCCGGGACAGCCCACACAGATACGCAGTATTTT.

This sequence joins TRBV12-3 or TRBV12-4 and TRBJ2-7; maybe TRBD2 (6 bases). The CDR3 is 11 amino acids. V was clipped by 1 base and J by 12 bases, with 10 bases between them. The CDR3 DNA follows: TGTGCCAGCAGTTTAGATGCGGGACCGTACTTC. Its protein product is CASSLDAGPYF.

V and J are TRBV27 and TRBJ2-1, with a tentative D call TRBD2 (5 bases). The germline V gene encodes CDR1 MNHEY and CDR2 SMNVEV (reference sequence). This CDR3 has 13 amino acids. V gave up 5 bases and J gave up 8 bases, with 13 bases separating them. CDR3 nucleotides: TGTGCCAGCAGTCCATATACTAGGGATGAGCAGTTCTTC. Protein: CASSPYTRDEQFF.

This clone showed up just once. CDR3 DNA: TGTGCCAGCACCAGACTGGCGGGAGGGGAGTACGAGCAGTACTTC. Its protein is CASTRLAGGEYEQYF. This rearrangement joins TRBV11-1 to TRBJ2-7, with TRBD2 matching over 9 bases. The CDR3 covers 15 residues. V gave up 7 bases and J gave up 4 bases; unmatched junction bases: 11. From germline, CDR1 is SGHAT and CDR2 FQDESV (reference sequence).

The chain combines TRBV3-1 (or the pseudogene TRBV3-2) with TRBJ2-2, with 11 bases aligning to TRBD1. The CDR3 has 14 residues. Unmatched junction bases numbered 3, after V lost 8 bases and J lost 4 bases. Looked up from germline, CDR1 is LGHDT and CDR2 is YNNKEL (reference sequence). The CDR3: CASGGTGGTGELFF. Written as DNA, the CDR3 is TGTGCCAGCGGGGGGACAGGGGGCACCGGGGAGCTGTTTTTT.

This chain uses TRBV6-6 with TRBJ2-5, with 7 bases aligning to TRBD2. Trimming at V came to 2 bases and at J to 4 bases, leaving 7 bases not matched to a gene. The CDR3 has 15 residues. CDR1 and CDR2 from the germline V gene are MNHNY and SVGAGI (reference sequence). CDR3 bases: TGTGCCAGCAGTTACCCCCCGGCGGGAGCAGAGACCCAGTACTTC. Protein: CASSYPPAGAETQYF.

This clone was seen a single time. V usage is TRBV15 and J usage is TRBJ2-2, with D possibly being TRBD1 (5 bases). This CDR3 comprises 15 residues. Looked up from germline, CDR1 is LNHNV and CDR2 is YYDKDF (reference sequence). The germline V and J ends were trimmed by 0 bases and 1 base, with 6 bases remaining between them. CDR3 protein: CATSRDRENTGELFF. In DNA form, the CDR3 reads TGTGCCACCAGCAGAGACAGGGAGAACACCGGGGAGCTGTTTTTT.

This chain connects TRBV14 to TRBJ1-2, with a weak D call TRBD1 (5 bases). The CDR3 length is 13 residues. V was shortened by 5 bases and J by 2 bases, with 9 bases between the two germline ends. CDR1 and CDR2 (germline): SGHDN, FVKESK. CDR3 nucleotides: TGTGCCAGCAGCGCCAGGGTAAACTATGGCTACACCTTC. Amino acid sequence: CASSARVNYGYTF.

This clone was seen only a few times. The V call is TRBV11-1, the J call TRBJ2-2, with 7 bases aligning to TRBD1. The CDR3 spans 14 residues. In germline, CDR1 is SGHAT, CDR2 FQDESV (reference sequence). The junction had 1 base not matched to a gene; V was cut back by 5 bases and J by 1 base. In DNA form, the CDR3 reads TGTGCCAGCAGCCGGACAGGGAACACCGGGGAGCTGTTTTTT. Its protein product is CASSRTGNTGELFF. Using reference TRBV11-1 and TRBJ2-2 for the parts outside the CDR3, the full variable domain is EAEVAQSPRYKITEKSQAVAFWCDPISGHATLYWYRQILGQGPELLVQFQDESVVDDSQLPKDRFSAERLKGVDSTLKIQPAELGDSAMYLCASSRTGNTGELFFGEGSRLTVL.

This clone was observed once. The chain uses TRBV3-1 (or the pseudogene TRBV3-2) and TRBJ2-1, with 13 bases fitting TRBD2. V lost 3 bases and J lost 4; bases outside the gene matches: 3. This CDR3 spans 16 amino acids. Germline values: CDR1 LGHDT, CDR2 YNNKEL (reference sequence). CDR3 loop: CASSQGGLAGYNEQFF. DNA of the CDR3: TGTGCCAGCAGCCAGGGGGGACTAGCGGGGTACAATGAGCAGTTCTTC.

The chain joins TRBV2 to TRBJ2-3, with 7 nucleotides matching TRBD1. V was pared by 4 bases and J by 4 bases, with 5 bases of the junction left unmatched. The CDR3 is made up of 14 amino acids. Per germline, CDR1 SNHLY and CDR2 FYNNEI. CDR3 sequence: CASSGGQPSDTQYF. The CDR3 DNA reads as TGTGCCAGCAGTGGGGGACAGCCCTCAGATACGCAGTATTTT.

The gene calls are TRBV7-2 and TRBJ2-7; 9 nucleotides agree with TRBD1. CDR1 and CDR2 from the germline V gene are SGHTA and FQGNSA. The CDR3 is 14 amino acids. V gave up 4 bases and J gave up 3 bases; unmatched junction bases: 4. The CDR3 is CASSSDRGFYEQYF. CDR3 bases: TGTGCCAGCAGCTCCGACAGGGGGTTCTACGAGCAGTACTTC.

The genes are TRBV18 and TRBJ1-2; D gene uncertain. CDR3 length: 13 residues. CDR1 KGHSH and CDR2 LQKENI come from the germline V gene. V lost 6 bases and J lost 1, with 9 bases in between. CDR3: CASSAGNNYGYTF. CDR3 nucleotide sequence: TGTGCCAGCTCGGCCGGGAATAACTATGGCTACACCTTC.

The chain uses TRBV7-9 and TRBJ1-5, with a weak D call TRBD1 (5 bases). This CDR3 has 12 residues. Germline CDR1 reads SEHNR; CDR2 reads FQNEAQ (reference sequence). The ends were cut back, 2 bases at V and 7 bases at J, with 6 bases in the middle. In DNA form, the CDR3 reads TGTGCCAGCAGCTTAACAGGACAGCCCCAGCATTTT. This codes for CASSLTGQPQHF.

The V call is TRBV7-6, the J call TRBJ1-1, with 7 bases fitting TRBD1. V dropped 5 bases and J dropped 1; count of bases not matched to a gene: 7. The CDR3 has 15 amino acids. Germline assignment: CDR1 SGHVS and CDR2 FNYEAQ. CDR3 DNA: TGTGCCAGCAGCCCTAGACAGGGCGCGAACACTGAAGCTTTCTTT. This codes for CASSPRQGANTEAFF.

This chain links TRBV3-1 (or the pseudogene TRBV3-2) with TRBJ2-5; TRBD2 matches 7 bases. The J segment lost 0 bases and the V segment lost 6 bases, leaving 7 bases of the junction unmatched. Germline V gene sequence: CDR1 LGHDT, CDR2 YNNKEL (reference sequence). The CDR3 sequence is 15 residues long. The CDR3 is CASSPSGTNQETQYF. The CDR3 region has the DNA TGTGCCAGCAGTCCCTCCGGGACTAACCAAGAGACCCAGTACTTC.

CDR3 in DNA: TGTGCCACCAGCAGAGACCGCGTTCTTGCAACTAATGAAAAACTGTTTTTT. Amino acid sequence: CATSRDRVLATNEKLFF. This chain connects TRBV15 to TRBJ1-4; D not resolved. V was trimmed by 0 bases and J by 0 bases, leaving 11 bases between them. Germline assignment: CDR1 LNHNV and CDR2 YYDKDF (reference sequence). The CDR3 consists of 17 residues.

This chain links TRBV10-3 with TRBJ1-1, with D possibly TRBD1 on 6 matching bases. Germline-derived CDR1 and CDR2 are ENHRY and SYGVKD. CDR3 length equals 14 residues. V was cut by 0 bases and J by 11 bases, with 16 bases left in between. CDR3 protein: CAISESGQKVGAFF. Here the CDR3 DNA reads TGTGCCATCAGTGAGTCAGGACAGAAGGTGGGGGCTTTCTTT.

This chain uses TRBV27 with TRBJ2-2; 9 positions agree with TRBD1. The CDR3 length is 17 residues. V shed 4 bases and J 1 base; nucleotides not matched to a gene: 7. Germline values: CDR1 MNHEY, CDR2 SMNVEV (reference sequence). CDR3 in DNA: TGTGCCAGCAGTTCCACCCGGACAGGGGTGAACACCGGGGAGCTGTTTTTT. Translation: CASSSTRTGVNTGELFF.

Note on this clone: Germline is not matched at one junction end, which may reflect a read error. The chain links TRBV2 to TRBJ1-4, with 7 bases matching TRBD1. The germline V gene has CDR1 SNHLY and CDR2 FYNNEI. The CDR3 contains 13 residues. Here the CDR3 DNA reads TGTGCCAGCATGGCGGACAGGAATGGAAAACTGTTTTTT. Residues: CASMADRNGKLFF.